Listed below are T cell receptor beta chains from one sample, sequenced in a study of CD8+ T cells in alopecia areata. Clones were read by immunoSEQ multiplex PCR, and TCRdb kept only the in-frame ones, dropping some. The sample shows some 120,000 clones, approximately 60% of them seen only once. The sequenced sample was CD4+ T cells sorted from blood, obtained at week 4, from a patient treated with tofacitinib. The source of these receptors is a human donor with alopecia areata. Both conserved end residues are part of each CDR3. D genes are given only for firm matches. The size field is filled for only some rows; it gives once, few, many or a size class.

J,length,size,V,D,CDR3,DNA
TRBJ1-4,15,NA,TRBV6-5,NA,CASSYLPERYEKLFF,TGTGCCAGCAGTTACCTACCCGAGCGGTACGAAAAACTGTTTTTT
TRBJ1-2,16,NA,TRBV7-6,NA,CASSLAMGGSPLGYTF,TGTGCCAGCAGCTTAGCGATGGGAGGGAGCCCTCTGGGATACACCTTC
TRBJ2-7,13,NA,TRBV15,NA,CATSRDRRYEQYF,TGTGCCACCAGCAGGGACCGCCGATACGAGCAGTACTTC
TRBJ1-1,14,NA,TRBV29-1,NA,CSVVAWVGDTEAFF,TGCAGCGTTGTTGCGTGGGTAGGTGACACTGAAGCTTTCTTT
TRBJ2-6,16,NA,TRBV4-1,NA,CASSQESGSGANVLTF,TGCGCCAGCAGCCAAGAGTCGGGATCTGGGGCCAACGTCCTGACTTTC
TRBJ2-1,14,NA,TRBV5-6,NA,CASSLGWTEDEQFF,TGTGCCAGCAGCTTGGGCTGGACAGAGGACGAGCAGTTCTTC
TRBJ2-6,12,few,TRBV5-6,NA,CASSSGANVLTF,TGTGCCAGCAGCAGTGGGGCCAACGTCCTGACTTTC
TRBJ2-5,16,NA,TRBV28,TRBD2,CASSLGSSGSRGTQYF,TGTGCCAGCAGTTTAGGGTCTAGCGGCAGTCGGGGGACCCAGTACTTC
TRBJ1-2,15,NA,TRBV30,NA,CAWGPPTEVSNGYTF,TGTGCCTGGGGACCACCGACAGAAGTATCAAATGGCTACACCTTC
TRBJ1-2,13,NA,TRBV7-2,NA,CASSLERTGGYTF,TGTGCCAGCAGCTTAGAGAGGACCGGGGGCTACACCTTC
TRBJ1-2,15,NA,TRBV19,TRBD1,CASSFGQGENYGYTF,TGTGCCAGTAGTTTCGGACAGGGGGAGAACTATGGCTACACCTTC
TRBJ2-3,16,NA,TRBV18,TRBD2,CASSSLAGGPSDTQYF,TGTGCCAGCTCATCCTTAGCGGGAGGGCCATCCGATACGCAGTATTTT
TRBJ2-6,14,once,TRBV9,NA,CASSVIPGANVLTF,TGTGCCAGCAGCGTCATTCCCGGGGCCAACGTCCTGACTTTC
TRBJ1-2,15,few,TRBV5-1,TRBD1,CASSPGTGGVYGYTF,TGCGCCAGCAGCCCTGGGACAGGGGGCGTATATGGCTACACCTTC
TRBJ2-7,13,NA,TRBV28,NA,CASSLGGDYEQYF,TGTGCCAGCAGTTTAGGAGGAGACTACGAGCAGTACTTC
TRBJ1-6,17,NA,TRBV15,NA,CATSRVQGGSYNSPLHF,TGTGCCACCAGCAGAGTGCAGGGAGGCTCCTATAATTCACCCCTCCACTTT
TRBJ2-5,13,NA,TRBV5-1,TRBD1,CASHQGARETQYF,TGCGCCAGTCATCAGGGGGCTCGGGAGACCCAGTACTTC
TRBJ2-7,15,NA,TRBV13,NA,CASSRRQGSGDEQYF,TGTGCCAGCAGCAGACGACAGGGCAGCGGGGACGAGCAGTACTTC
TRBJ1-1,14,NA,TRBV7-2,TRBD1,CASSIDRVRTEAFF,TGTGCCAGCAGCATCGACAGGGTACGGACTGAAGCTTTCTTT
TRBJ2-5,15,NA,TRBV15,NA,CATSNRAEGQETQYF,TGTGCCACCAGCAACAGGGCCGAAGGGCAAGAGACCCAGTACTTC
TRBJ1-5,15,NA,TRBV27,NA,CASSSSSTGGGPQHF,TGTGCCAGCAGTTCCTCCTCGACAGGTGGAGGGCCCCAGCATTTT
TRBJ2-5,13,NA,TRBV4-3,NA,CASSQDFRNTQYF,TGCGCCAGCAGCCAAGATTTTCGAAATACCCAGTACTTC
TRBJ2-7,13,few,TRBV27,NA,CASSSQSGYEQYF,TGTGCCAGCAGTTCTCAAAGCGGCTACGAGCAGTACTTC
TRBJ2-2,19,NA,TRBV29-1,TRBD1,CSVPRGTGEGLGLRGELFF,TGCAGCGTCCCCCGGGGGACAGGGGAAGGGTTAGGGCTTAGGGGGGAGCTGTTTTTT
TRBJ2-3,14,NA,TRBV5-1,NA,CASSLTGYTDTQYF,TGCGCCAGCAGCCTGACCGGTTACACAGATACGCAGTATTTT
TRBJ1-2,12,NA,TRBV29-1,NA,CSVERQSLPYTF,TGCAGCGTTGAACGACAGTCCCTACCTTACACCTTC
TRBJ1-1,14,few,TRBV30,TRBD1,CAWSLGTGHTEAFF,TGTGCCTGGAGTCTTGGGACAGGGCACACTGAAGCTTTCTTT
TRBJ1-3,14,NA,TRBV29-1,NA,CSVVGPRNANTIYF,TGCAGCGTTGTCGGGCCCAGGAATGCAAACACCATATATTTT
TRBJ2-1,12,NA,TRBV29-1,TRBD1,CSVQQGWNEQFF,TGCAGCGTTCAACAGGGGTGGAATGAGCAGTTCTTC
TRBJ2-5,19,NA,TRBV7-8,NA,CASSLDKRRLGNRQETQYF,TGTGCCAGCAGCTTAGATAAGCGGAGACTGGGGAACAGACAAGAGACCCAGTACTTC
TRBJ1-1,11,NA,TRBV5-6,NA,CASSLSNAISF,TGTGCCAGCAGCTTGAGTAATGCCATTTCGTTT
TRBJ1-1,12,NA,TRBV29-1,NA,CSVGWGNTEAFF,TGCAGCGTTGGGTGGGGGAACACTGAAGCTTTCTTT
TRBJ2-7,14,NA,TRBV29-1,NA,CSVEDIQDPAKQYF,TGCAGCGTTGAAGATATTCAGGACCCTGCCAAGCAGTACTTC
TRBJ1-5,15,once,TRBV15,TRBD1,CATSRGRTGNQPQHF,TGTGCCACCAGCAGAGGCAGGACAGGAAATCAGCCCCAGCATTTT
TRBJ1-5,13,NA,TRBV19,NA,CASRSVSNQPQHF,TGTGCCAGTAGATCAGTGAGCAATCAGCCCCAGCATTTT
TRBJ2-5,13,once,TRBV9,NA,CASSGGQQETQYF,TGTGCCAGCAGCGGGGGGCAACAAGAGACCCAGTACTTC
TRBJ2-2,14,NA,TRBV19,NA,CASRNHANTGELFF,TGTGCCAGCCGGAACCACGCGAACACCGGGGAGCTGTTTTTT
TRBJ2-2,16,NA,TRBV7-8,TRBD1,CASSLAVQGLPGELFF,TGTGCCAGCAGCTTAGCAGTACAGGGGCTTCCCGGGGAGCTGTTTTTT
TRBJ2-5,14,NA,TRBV7-2,TRBD2,CASSLGLAGETQYF,TGTGCCAGCAGCCTGGGACTAGCGGGAGAGACCCAGTACTTC
TRBJ1-4,13,few,TRBV4-3,NA,CASSQDHGNLLFF,TGCGCCAGCAGCCAAGACCATGGTAACTTGCTGTTTTTT
TRBJ1-1,15,NA,TRBV5-1,TRBD1,CASAGQGNMNTEAFF,TGCGCCAGCGCGGGACAGGGGAACATGAACACTGAAGCTTTCTTT
TRBJ2-1,14,NA,TRBV30,TRBD1,CAWSARGRSNEQFF,TGTGCCTGGAGCGCCAGGGGGCGGAGCAATGAGCAGTTCTTC
TRBJ2-5,13,NA,TRBV29-1,NA,CSVGVGTLKTQYF,TGCAGCGTTGGGGTCGGGACCCTGAAGACCCAGTACTTC
TRBJ2-1,17,NA,TRBV5-1,TRBD1,CASSSGQGPPSYNEQFF,TGCGCCAGCAGCTCTGGACAGGGCCCACCCTCCTACAATGAGCAGTTCTTC
TRBJ2-5,15,NA,TRBV5-4,NA,CASSLRRWGGETQYF,TGTGCCAGCAGCTTGAGGAGGTGGGGAGGAGAGACCCAGTACTTC
TRBJ1-2,12,NA,TRBV29-1,NA,CSVETAVYGYTF,TGCAGCGTTGAAACGGCGGTCTATGGCTACACCTTC
TRBJ1-5,14,NA,TRBV6-5,NA,CASRPDGPNQPQHF,TGTGCCAGCAGGCCAGACGGACCCAATCAGCCCCAGCATTTT
TRBJ1-2,13,NA,TRBV27,TRBD1,CASRQTGGGGYTF,TGTGCCAGCAGGCAAACAGGGGGCGGGGGCTACACCTTC
TRBJ2-5,13,NA,TRBV27,NA,CASGPGEMGTQYF,TGTGCCAGCGGCCCAGGGGAAATGGGGACCCAGTACTTC
TRBJ2-5,13,few,TRBV29-1,NA,CSVERDTEETQYF,TGCAGCGTTGAGAGGGACACTGAAGAGACCCAGTACTTC